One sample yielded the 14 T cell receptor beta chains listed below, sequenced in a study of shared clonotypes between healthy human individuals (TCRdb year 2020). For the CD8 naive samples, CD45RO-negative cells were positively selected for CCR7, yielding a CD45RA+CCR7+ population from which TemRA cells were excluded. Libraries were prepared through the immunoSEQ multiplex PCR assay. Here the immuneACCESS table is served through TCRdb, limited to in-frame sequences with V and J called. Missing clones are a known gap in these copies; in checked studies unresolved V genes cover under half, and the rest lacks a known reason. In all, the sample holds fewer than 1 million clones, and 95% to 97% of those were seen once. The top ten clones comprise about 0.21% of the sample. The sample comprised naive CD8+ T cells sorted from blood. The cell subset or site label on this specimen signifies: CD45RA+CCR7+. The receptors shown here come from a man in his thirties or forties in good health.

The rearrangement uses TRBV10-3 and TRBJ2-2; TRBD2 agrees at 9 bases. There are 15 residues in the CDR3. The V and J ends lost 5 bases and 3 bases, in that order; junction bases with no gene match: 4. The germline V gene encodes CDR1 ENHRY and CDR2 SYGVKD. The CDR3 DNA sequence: TGTGCCATCAGTAAAATAGCGGGAGACACCGGGGAGCTGTTTTTT. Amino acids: CAISKIAGDTGELFF.

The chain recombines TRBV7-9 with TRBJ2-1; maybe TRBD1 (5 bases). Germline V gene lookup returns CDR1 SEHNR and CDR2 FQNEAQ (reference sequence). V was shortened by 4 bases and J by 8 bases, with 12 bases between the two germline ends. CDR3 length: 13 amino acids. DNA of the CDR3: TGTGCCAGCAGCTCTGGGGCCAGTTATGAGCAGTTCTTC. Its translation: CASSSGASYEQFF.

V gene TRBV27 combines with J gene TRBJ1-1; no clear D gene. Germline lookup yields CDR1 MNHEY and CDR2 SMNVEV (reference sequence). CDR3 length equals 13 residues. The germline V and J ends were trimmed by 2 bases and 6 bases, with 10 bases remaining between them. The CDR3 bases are TGTGCCAGCAGTTTAGGAGGGAGGCCTGAAGCTTTCTTT. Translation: CASSLGGRPEAFF.

The CDR3 sequence: CASSYGRDREEEKLFF. The CDR3 nucleotides are TGTGCCAGCAGTTACGGCCGGGACAGGGAGGAGGAAAAACTGTTTTTT. The chain is built from TRBV6-6 and TRBJ1-4; 9 bases are a match to TRBD1. Trimming at V came to 2 bases and at J to 8 bases, leaving 9 bases not matched to a gene. CDR1 and CDR2 (germline): MNHNY, SVGAGI (reference sequence). CDR3 length equals 16 residues.

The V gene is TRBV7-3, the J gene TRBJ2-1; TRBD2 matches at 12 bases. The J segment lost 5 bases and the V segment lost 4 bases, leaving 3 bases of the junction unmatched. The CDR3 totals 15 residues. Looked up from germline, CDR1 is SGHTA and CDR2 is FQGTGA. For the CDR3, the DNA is TGTGCCAGCAGCTCTAGCGGGAGGGTCGACAATGAGCAGTTCTTC. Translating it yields CASSSSGRVDNEQFF.

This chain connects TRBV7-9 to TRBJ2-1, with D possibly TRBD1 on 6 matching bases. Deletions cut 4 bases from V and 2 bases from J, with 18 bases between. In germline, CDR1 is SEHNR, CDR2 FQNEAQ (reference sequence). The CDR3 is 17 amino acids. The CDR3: CASSSRSRGIAYNEQFF. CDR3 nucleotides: TGTGCCAGCAGCTCCCGGAGTAGGGGGATCGCCTACAATGAGCAGTTCTTC. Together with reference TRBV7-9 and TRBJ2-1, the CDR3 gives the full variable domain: DTGVSQNPRHKITKRGQNVTFRCDPISEHNRLYWYRQTLGQGPEFLTYFQNEAQLEKSRLLSDRFSAERPKGSFSTLEIQRTEQGDSAMYLCASSSRSRGIAYNEQFFGPGTRLTVL.

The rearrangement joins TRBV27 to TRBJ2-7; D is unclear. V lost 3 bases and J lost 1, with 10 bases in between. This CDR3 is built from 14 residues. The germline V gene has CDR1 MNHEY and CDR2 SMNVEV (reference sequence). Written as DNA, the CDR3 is TGTGCCAGCAGTTTTTCGGCATCTTCCTACGAGCAGTACTTC. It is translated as CASSFSASSYEQYF.

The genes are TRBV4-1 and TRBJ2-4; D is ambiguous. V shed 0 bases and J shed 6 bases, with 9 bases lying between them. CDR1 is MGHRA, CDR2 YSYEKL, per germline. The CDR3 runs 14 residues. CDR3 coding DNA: TGCGCCAGCAGCCAAGAGAAGGCAATAAACATTCAGTACTTC. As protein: CASSQEKAINIQYF.

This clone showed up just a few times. The CDR3 region is CASSSGTLLYEQYF. DNA for the CDR3: TGTGCCAGCAGCTCGGGGACTCTCCTCTACGAGCAGTACTTC. The J gene is TRBJ2-7, the V gene TRBV5-6; tentatively, D is TRBD2 (6 bases). Germline values: CDR1 SGHDT, CDR2 YYEEEE. The CDR3 consists of 14 residues. V was clipped by 3 bases and J by 3 bases, with 13 bases between them.

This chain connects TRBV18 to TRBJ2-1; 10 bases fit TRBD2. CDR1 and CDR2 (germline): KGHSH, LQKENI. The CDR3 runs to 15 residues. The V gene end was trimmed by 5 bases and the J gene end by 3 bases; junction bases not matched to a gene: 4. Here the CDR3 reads CASSDIAGGYNEQFF. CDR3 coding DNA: TGTGCCAGCTCAGATATAGCGGGAGGCTACAATGAGCAGTTCTTC.

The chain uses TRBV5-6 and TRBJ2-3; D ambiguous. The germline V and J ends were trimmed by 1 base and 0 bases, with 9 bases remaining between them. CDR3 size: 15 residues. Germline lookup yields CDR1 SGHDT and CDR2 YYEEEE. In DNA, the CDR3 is TGTGCCAGCAGCTTGACCCTCCCAAGCACAGATACGCAGTATTTT. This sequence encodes CASSLTLPSTDTQYF.

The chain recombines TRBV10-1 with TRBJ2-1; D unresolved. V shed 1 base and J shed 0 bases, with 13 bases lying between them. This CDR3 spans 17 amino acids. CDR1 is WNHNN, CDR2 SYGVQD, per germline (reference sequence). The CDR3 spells CASSELESPRSYNEQFF. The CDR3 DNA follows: TGCGCCAGCAGTGAGTTGGAGTCTCCTCGCTCCTACAATGAGCAGTTCTTC.

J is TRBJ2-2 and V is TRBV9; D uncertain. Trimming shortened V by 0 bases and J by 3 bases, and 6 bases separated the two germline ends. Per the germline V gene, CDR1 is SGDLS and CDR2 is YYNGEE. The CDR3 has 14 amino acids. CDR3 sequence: CASSVEEYTGELFF. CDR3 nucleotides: TGTGCCAGCAGCGTAGAAGAGTACACCGGGGAGCTGTTTTTT.

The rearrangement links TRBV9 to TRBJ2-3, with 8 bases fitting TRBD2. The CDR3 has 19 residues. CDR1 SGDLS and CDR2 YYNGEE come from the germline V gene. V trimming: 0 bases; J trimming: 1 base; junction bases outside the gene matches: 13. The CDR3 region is CASSVDDSGVVYGTDTQYF. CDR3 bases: TGTGCCAGCAGCGTAGATGATAGCGGGGTGGTTTATGGCACAGATACGCAGTATTTT.